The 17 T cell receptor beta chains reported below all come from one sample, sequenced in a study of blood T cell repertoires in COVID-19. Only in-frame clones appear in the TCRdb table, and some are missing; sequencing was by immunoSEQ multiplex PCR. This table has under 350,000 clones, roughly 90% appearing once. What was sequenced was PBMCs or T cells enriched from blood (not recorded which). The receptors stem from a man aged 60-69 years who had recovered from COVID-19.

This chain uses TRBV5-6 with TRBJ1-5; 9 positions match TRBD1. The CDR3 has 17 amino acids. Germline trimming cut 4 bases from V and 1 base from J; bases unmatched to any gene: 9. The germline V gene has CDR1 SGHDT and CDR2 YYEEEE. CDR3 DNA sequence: TGTGCCAGCAGCGCCATGCGGGACAGGGCAAGCAATCAGCCCCAGCATTTT. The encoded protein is CASSAMRDRASNQPQHF.

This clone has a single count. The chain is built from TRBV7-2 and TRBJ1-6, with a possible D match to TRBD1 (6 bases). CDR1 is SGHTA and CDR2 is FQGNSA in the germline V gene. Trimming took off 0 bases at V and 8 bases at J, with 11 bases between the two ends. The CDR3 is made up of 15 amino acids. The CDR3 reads CASSLAAGVDSPLHF. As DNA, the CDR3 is TGTGCCAGCAGCTTAGCGGCAGGGGTAGATTCACCCCTCCACTTT.

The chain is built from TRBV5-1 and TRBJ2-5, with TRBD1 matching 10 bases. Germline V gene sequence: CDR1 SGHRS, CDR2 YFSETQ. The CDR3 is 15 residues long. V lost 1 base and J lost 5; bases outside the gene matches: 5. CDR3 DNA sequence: TGCGCCAGCAGCTTGACGGGACAGGGGTGGGAGACCCAGTACTTC. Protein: CASSLTGQGWETQYF.

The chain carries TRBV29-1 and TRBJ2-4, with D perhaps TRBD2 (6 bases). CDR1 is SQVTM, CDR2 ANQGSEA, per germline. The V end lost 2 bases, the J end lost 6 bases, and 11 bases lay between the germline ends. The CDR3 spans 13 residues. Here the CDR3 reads CSVENGGGNIQYF. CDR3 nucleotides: TGCAGCGTTGAAAACGGGGGAGGAAACATTCAGTACTTC.

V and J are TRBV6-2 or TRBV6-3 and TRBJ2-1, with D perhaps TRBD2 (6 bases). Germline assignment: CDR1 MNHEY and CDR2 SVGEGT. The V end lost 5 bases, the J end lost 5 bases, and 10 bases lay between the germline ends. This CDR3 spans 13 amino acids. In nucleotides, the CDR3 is TGTGCCAGCAGTCGGGACTTCAACAATGAGCAGTTCTTC. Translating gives CASSRDFNNEQFF.

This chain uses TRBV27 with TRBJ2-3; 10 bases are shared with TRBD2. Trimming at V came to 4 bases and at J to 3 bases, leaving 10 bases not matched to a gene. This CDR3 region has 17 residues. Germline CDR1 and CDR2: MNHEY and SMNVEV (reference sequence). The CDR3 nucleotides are TGTGCCAGCAGTTCCTATCTTTCTAGCGGGAGTACAGATACGCAGTATTTT. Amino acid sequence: CASSSYLSSGSTDTQYF.

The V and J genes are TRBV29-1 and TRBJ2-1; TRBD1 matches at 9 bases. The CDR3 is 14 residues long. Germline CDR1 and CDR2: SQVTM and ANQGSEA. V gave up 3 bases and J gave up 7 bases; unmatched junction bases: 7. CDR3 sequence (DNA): TGCAGCGTTGAGGGACAGGGAAAAAGGAATGAGCAGTTCTTC. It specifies CSVEGQGKRNEQFF.

CDR3 amino acids: CASSWGTGNTEAFF. As DNA, the CDR3 is TGTGCCAGCAGCTGGGGTACAGGGAACACTGAAGCTTTCTTT. The chain links TRBV5-5 to TRBJ1-1, with D maybe TRBD1 (5 bases). Per the germline V gene, CDR1 is SGHKS and CDR2 is YYEKEE (reference sequence). This CDR3 has 14 residues. V lost 3 bases and J lost 1, with 10 bases in between.

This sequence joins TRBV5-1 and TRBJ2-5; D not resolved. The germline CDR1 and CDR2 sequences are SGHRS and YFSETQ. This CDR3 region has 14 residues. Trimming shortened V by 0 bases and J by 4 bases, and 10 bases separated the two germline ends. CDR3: CASSLDRSGETQYF. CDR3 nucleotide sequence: TGCGCCAGCAGCTTGGATCGGAGTGGAGAGACCCAGTACTTC.

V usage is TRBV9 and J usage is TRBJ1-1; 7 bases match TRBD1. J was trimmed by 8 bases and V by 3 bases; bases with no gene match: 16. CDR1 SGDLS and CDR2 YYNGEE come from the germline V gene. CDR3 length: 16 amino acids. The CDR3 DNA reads TGTGCCAGCAGCGCCCGGGACAGCGATATTGAGGGGGAAGCTTTCTTT. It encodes CASSARDSDIEGEAFF.

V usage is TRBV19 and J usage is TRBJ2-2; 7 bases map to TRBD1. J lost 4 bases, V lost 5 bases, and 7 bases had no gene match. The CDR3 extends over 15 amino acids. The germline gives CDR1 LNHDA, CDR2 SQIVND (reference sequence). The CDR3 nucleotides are TGTGCCAGTAGTCTGACAGGGAAGGTCACCGGGGAGCTGTTTTTT. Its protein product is CASSLTGKVTGELFF.

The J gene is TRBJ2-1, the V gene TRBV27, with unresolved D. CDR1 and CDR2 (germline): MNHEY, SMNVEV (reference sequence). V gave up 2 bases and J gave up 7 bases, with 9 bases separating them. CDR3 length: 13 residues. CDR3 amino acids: CASSLVERNEQFF. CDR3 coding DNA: TGTGCCAGCAGTTTAGTCGAGAGGAATGAGCAGTTCTTC.

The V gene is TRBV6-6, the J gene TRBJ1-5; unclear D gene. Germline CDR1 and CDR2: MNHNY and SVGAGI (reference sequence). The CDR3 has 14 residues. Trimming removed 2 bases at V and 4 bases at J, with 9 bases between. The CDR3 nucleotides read TGTGCCAGCAGTTACCGGCAGGATAATCAGCCCCAGCATTTT. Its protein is CASSYRQDNQPQHF.

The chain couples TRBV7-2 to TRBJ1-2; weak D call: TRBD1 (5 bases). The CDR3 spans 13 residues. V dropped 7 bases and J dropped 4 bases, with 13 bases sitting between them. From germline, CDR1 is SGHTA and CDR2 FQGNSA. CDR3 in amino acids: CASTRGTSYGYTF. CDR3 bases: TGTGCCAGCACCCGCGGGACCTCCTATGGCTACACCTTC.

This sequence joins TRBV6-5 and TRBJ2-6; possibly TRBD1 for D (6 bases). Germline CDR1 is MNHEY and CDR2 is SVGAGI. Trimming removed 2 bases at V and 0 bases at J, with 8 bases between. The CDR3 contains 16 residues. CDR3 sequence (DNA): TGTGCCAGCAGTTACACAGGGTCCTCTGGGGCCAACGTCCTGACTTTC. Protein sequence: CASSYTGSSGANVLTF.

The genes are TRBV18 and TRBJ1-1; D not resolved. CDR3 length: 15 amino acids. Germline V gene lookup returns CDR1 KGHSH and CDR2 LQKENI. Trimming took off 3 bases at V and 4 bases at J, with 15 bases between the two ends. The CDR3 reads CASSPGGLVGTEAFF. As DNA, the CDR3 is TGTGCCAGCTCACCTGGAGGGTTGGTCGGCACTGAAGCTTTCTTT.

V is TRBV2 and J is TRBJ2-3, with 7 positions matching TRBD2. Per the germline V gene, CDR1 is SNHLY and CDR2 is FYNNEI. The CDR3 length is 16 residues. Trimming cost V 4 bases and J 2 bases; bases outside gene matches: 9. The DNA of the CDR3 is TGTGCCAGCAGTGGTGGTCTAGCGGCGTTCACAGATACGCAGTATTTT. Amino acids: CASSGGLAAFTDTQYF.